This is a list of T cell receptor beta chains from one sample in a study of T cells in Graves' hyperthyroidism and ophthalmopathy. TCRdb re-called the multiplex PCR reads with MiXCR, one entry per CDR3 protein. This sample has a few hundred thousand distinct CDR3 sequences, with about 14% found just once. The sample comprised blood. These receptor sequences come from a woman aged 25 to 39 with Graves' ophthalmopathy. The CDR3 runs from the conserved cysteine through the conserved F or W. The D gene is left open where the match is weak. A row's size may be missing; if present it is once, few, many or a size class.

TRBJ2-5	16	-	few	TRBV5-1	TGCGCCAGCAGCGACGAGGACACAACAGGGCGGGAGACCCAGTACTTC	CASSDEDTTGRETQYF
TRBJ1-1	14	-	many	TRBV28	TGTGCCAGCAGTTTCTCCAGGGTCGCCACTGAAGCTTTCTTT	CASSFSRVATEAFF
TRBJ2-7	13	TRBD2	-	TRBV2	TGTGCCAGCAGATGGACTAGCGGCTACGAGCAGTACTTC	CASRWTSGYEQYF
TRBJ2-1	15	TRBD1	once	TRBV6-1	TGTGCCAGCAGTGAAGGGACAGGGAACATCAGTGAGCAGTTCTTC	CASSEGTGNISEQFF
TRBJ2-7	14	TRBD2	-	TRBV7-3	TGTGACAGCAGCCCCGGGGGAGGGCCCTACGAGCAGTACTTC	CDSSPGGGPYEQYF
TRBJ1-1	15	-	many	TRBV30	TGTGCCTGGAGTACCCAGCGGGCCAGGAACACTGAAGCTTTCTTT	CAWSTQRARNTEAFF
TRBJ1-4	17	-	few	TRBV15	TGTGCCACCAGCAGAGACCGCCGGGGGGGTCGGCCTGAAAAACTGTTTTTT	CATSRDRRGGRPEKLFF
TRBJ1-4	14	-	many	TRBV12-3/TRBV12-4	TGTGCCAGCAGTTTCCACGGGTCGGAGGAAAAACTGTTTTTT	CASSFHGSEEKLFF
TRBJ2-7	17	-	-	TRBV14	TGTGCCAGCAGCCAAGGAGGGTTGGTTTGGGGGCTCTACGAGCAGTACTTC	CASSQGGLVWGLYEQYF
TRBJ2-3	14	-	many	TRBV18	TGTGCCAGCTCACCTTGGACGGTGACAGATACGCAGTATTTT	CASSPWTVTDTQYF
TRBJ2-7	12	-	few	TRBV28	TGTGCGCCGCTGGAGGGGGGCTACGAGCAGCACTTC	CAPLEGGYEQHF
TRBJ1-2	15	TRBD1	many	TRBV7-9	TGTGCCAGCAGCCCCCCGGGACAGGGGAACTATGGCTACACCTTC	CASSPPGQGNYGYTF
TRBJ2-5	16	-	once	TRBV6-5	TGTGCCAGCAGTTACGATGTAGGTTATATTAGAAAGACCCAGTACTTC	CASSYDVGYIRKTQYF
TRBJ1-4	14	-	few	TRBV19	TGTGCCAGTAGTATAAGCAGGTTTAATGAAAAACTGTTTTTT	CASSISRFNEKLFF
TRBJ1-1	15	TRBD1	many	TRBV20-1	TGCAGTGCTAGAAAGGCCGACAGGGGCGACACTGAAGCTTTCTTT	CSARKADRGDTEAFF